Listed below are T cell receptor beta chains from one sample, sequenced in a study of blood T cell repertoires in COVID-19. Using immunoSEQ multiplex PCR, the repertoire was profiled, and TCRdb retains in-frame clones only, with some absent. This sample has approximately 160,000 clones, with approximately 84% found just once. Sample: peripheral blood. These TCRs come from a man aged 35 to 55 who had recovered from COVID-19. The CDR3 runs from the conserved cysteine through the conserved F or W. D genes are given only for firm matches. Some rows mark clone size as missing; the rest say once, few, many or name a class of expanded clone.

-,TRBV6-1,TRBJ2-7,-,CASSEAGRGLYEQYF,TGTGCCAGCAGTGAAGCTGGCAGGGGTCTTTACGAGCAGTACTTC
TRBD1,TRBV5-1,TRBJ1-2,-,CASSLGGTGGYGYTF,TGCGCCAGCAGCTTGGGGGGGACAGGCGGTTATGGCTACACCTTC
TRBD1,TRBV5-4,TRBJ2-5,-,CASTGTAKETQYF,TGTGCCAGCACAGGGACAGCCAAAGAGACCCAGTACTTC
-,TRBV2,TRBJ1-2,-,CASSEERAANYGYTF,TGTGCCAGCAGTGAAGAGAGGGCAGCTAACTATGGCTACACCTTC
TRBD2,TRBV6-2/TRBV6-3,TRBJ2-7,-,CASSYSNSGANYEQYF,TGTGCCAGCAGTTACTCGAATAGCGGGGCCAATTACGAGCAGTACTTC
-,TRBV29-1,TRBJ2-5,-,CSVRTGRETQYF,TGCAGCGTCCGCACAGGGCGGGAGACCCAGTACTTC
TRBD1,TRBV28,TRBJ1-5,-,CASSLDRGNSYQPQHF,TGTGCCAGCAGTTTAGACAGGGGGAATTCTTATCAGCCCCAGCATTTT
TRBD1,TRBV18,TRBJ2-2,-,CASSPLTGTGGGGELFF,TGTGCCAGCTCACCACTCACCGGGACAGGCGGAGGCGGGGAGCTGTTTTTT
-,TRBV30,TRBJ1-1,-,CAWKRVAMNTEAFF,TGTGCCTGGAAGCGAGTAGCCATGAACACTGAAGCTTTCTTT
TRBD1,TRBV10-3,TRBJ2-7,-,CAMGTGGYEQYF,TGTGCCATGGGGACAGGGGGCTACGAGCAGTACTTC
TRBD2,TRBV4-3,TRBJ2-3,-,CASSSTSGGGPDTQYF,TGCGCCAGCAGCTCGACTAGCGGAGGCGGTCCAGATACGCAGTATTTT
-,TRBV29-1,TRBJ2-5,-,CSVGGGPQTQYF,TGCAGCGTTGGGGGGGGGCCGCAGACCCAGTACTTC
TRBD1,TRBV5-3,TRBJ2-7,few,CARSLARTGTYGQYF,TGTGCCAGAAGCTTGGCCCGGACAGGGACGTATGGGCAGTACTTC
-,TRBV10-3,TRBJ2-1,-,CAISSQGNEQFF,TGTGCCATCAGTTCACAGGGTAATGAGCAGTTCTTC
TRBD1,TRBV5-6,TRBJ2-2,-,CASSWGWTGPNTGELFF,TGTGCCAGCAGCTGGGGGTGGACAGGGCCGAACACCGGGGAGCTGTTTTTT
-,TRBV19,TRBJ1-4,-,CASSFGGSKLFF,TGTGCCAGTAGCTTCGGGGGTTCAAAACTGTTTTTT
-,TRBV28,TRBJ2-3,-,CASGASTDTQYF,TGTGCCAGTGGGGCTAGCACAGATACGCAGTATTTT
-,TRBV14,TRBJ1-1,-,CASRRGVNTEAFF,TGTGCCAGCAGAAGGGGCGTCAACACTGAAGCTTTCTTT
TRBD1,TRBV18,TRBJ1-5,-,CASSPGTGNQPQHF,TGTGCCAGCTCACCTGGGACAGGCAATCAGCCCCAGCATTTT
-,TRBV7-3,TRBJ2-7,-,CASSLHGPSTEDEQYF,TGTGCCAGCAGCTTACACGGGCCCTCTACGGAGGACGAGCAGTACTTC
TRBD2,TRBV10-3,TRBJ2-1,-,CAISGEAGGRNEQFF,TGTGCCATCAGTGGGGAAGCGGGAGGGCGGAATGAGCAGTTCTTC
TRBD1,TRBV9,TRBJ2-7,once,CASSARQGLSEQYF,TGTGCCAGCAGCGCCAGACAGGGCTTGAGCGAGCAGTACTTC
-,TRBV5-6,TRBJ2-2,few,CASSSGLNTGELFF,TGTGCCAGCAGCTCGGGACTTAACACCGGGGAGCTGTTTTTT
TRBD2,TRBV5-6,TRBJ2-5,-,CASSFVGGEETQYF,TGTGCCAGCAGCTTTGTCGGGGGGGAAGAGACCCAGTACTTC
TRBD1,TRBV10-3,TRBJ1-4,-,CAISEGTGLSEKLFF,TGTGCCATCAGTGAGGGGACAGGGTTGAGTGAAAAACTGTTTTTT